This T cell receptor (beta chain) was identified during a study of glioma-infiltrating T cells after dendritic cell vaccination. Looking at the study overall: The vaccine used monocyte-derived dendritic cells pulsed overnight with autologous tumor lysate. At biweekly intervals, patients got three intradermal dendritic cell vaccine injections.

Time point noted: after dendritic cell vaccination, including at tumor progression/relapse. Patients had residual fresh-frozen tumor tissue and more than two years of survival data. Blood PBMC samples: pre-vaccination, two weeks post third vaccination, and at tumor progression. Clones were sequenced by immunoSEQ multiplex PCR, and TCRdb holds only the in-frame ones, with some missing. The sample shows around 60,000 clones, more than 75% of them seen only once. CDR1 and CDR2 from the germline V gene are SGHRS and YFSETQ. The CDR3 totals 14 residues. J lost 0 bases, V lost 4 bases, and 3 bases had no gene match.

The sequence came from a human donor with glioblastoma. This chain connects TRBV5-1 to TRBJ1-1, with 7 bases lining up with TRBD1. The source was blood, collected after dendritic cell vaccination. DNA of the CDR3: TGCGCCAGCAGCATACAGGGGTTGAACACTGAAGCTTTCTTT. Its protein is CASSIQGLNTEAFF.